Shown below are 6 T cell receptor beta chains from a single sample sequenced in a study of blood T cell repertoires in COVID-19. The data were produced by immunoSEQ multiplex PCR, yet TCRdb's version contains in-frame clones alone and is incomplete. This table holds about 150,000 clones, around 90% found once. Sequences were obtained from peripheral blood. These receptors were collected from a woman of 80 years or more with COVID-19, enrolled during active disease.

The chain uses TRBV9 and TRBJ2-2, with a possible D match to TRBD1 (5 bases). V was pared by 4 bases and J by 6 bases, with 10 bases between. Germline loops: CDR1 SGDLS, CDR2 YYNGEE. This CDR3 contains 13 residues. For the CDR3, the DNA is TGTGCCAGCAGCCCTGGGGCGTCCGGGGAGCTGTTTTTT. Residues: CASSPGASGELFF.

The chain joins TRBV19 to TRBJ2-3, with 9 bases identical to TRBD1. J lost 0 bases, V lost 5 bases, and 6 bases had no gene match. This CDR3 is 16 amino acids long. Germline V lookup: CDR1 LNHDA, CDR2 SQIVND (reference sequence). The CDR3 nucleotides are TGTGCCAGTAGTGTACAGGGGGCTTTCAGCACAGATACGCAGTATTTT. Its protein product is CASSVQGAFSTDTQYF.

CDR3 nucleotides: TGTGCCAGCAGCTTAGGGGCTAGCGGGTACAATGAGCAGTTCTTC. Translation: CASSLGASGYNEQFF. J is TRBJ2-1 and V is TRBV11-1; 8 nucleotides match TRBD2. The germline CDR1 and CDR2 sequences are SGHAT and FQDESV (reference sequence). After removal of 1 base from V and 4 bases from J, the junction contained 3 bases not matched to a gene. This CDR3 contains 15 residues.

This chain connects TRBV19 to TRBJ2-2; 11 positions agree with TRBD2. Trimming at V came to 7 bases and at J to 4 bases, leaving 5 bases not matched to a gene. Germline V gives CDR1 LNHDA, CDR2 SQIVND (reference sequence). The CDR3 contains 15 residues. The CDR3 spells CASTVTSGATGELFF. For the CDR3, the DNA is TGTGCCAGTACCGTGACTAGCGGGGCCACCGGGGAGCTGTTTTTT.

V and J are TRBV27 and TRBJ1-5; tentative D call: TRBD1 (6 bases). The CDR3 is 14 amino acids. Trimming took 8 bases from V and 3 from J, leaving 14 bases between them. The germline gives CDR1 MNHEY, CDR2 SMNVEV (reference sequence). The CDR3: CASGGGQTNQPQHF. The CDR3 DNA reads TGTGCCAGCGGCGGGGGCCAGACCAATCAGCCCCAGCATTTT.

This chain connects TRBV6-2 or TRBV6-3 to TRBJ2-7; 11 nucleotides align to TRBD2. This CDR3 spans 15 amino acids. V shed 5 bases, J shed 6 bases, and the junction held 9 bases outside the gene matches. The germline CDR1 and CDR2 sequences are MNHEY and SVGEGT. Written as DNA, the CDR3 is TGTGCCAGCAGTAACCTTAGCGGGAGGGCGTCCGAGCAGTACTTC. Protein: CASSNLSGRASEQYF.